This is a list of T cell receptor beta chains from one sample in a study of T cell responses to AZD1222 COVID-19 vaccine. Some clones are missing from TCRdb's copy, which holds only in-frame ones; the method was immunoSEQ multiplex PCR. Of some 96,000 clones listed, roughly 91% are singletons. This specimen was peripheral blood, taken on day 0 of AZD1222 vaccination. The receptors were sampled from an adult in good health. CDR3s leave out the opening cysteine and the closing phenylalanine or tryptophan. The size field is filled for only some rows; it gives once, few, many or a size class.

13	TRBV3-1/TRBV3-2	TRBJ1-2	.	ASSQVGTGEGGYT
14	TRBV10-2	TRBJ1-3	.	ASSESSGAIGNTIY
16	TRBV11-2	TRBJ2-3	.	ASRAGGVRVSATDTQY
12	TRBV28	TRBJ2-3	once	ASSYGQGRDTQY
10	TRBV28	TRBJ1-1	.	ASMSRNTEAF
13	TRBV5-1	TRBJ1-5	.	ASSLAPGANQPQH
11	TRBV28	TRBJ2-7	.	ASSLGGIYEQY
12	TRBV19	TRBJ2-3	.	ASSSLTRADTQY
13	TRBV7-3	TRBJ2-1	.	ASSLRAGPYNEQF
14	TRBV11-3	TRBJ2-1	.	ASSPSGTSGSNEQF
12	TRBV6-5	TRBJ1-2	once	ASSPGHNNYGYT
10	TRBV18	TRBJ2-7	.	ASSRTRYEQY
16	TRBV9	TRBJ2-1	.	ASSVAGGSGSSYNEQF
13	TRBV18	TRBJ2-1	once	ASSPPPAGYNEQF
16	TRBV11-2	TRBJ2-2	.	ASSPIWELKKNTGELF
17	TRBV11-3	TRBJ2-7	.	ASSLDLTERDGRIYEQY
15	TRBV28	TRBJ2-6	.	ASSKFPLSSGANVLT
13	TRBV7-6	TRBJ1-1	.	ASSPTDGVQTEAF
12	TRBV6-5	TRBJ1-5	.	ASRDRVSNQPQH
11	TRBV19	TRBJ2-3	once	ASKEREPDTQY
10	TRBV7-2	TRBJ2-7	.	ASSLVGYEQY
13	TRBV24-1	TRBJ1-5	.	ATSDSQGINQPQH
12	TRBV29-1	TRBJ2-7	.	SVTNQGAVYEQY
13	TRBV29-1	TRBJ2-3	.	SVRLAGGGTDTQY
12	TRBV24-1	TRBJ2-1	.	ATSDPDRAYEQF
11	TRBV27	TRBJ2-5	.	ASSMGTFETQY
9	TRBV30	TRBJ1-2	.	AWWQTYGYT
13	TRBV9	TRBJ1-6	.	ASSVGAGEGSPLH
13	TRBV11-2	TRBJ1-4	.	ASSLAVAGDKKLF
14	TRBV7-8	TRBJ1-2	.	ASSPTSTGANYGYT
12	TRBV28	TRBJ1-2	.	ASTQTLNFYGYT
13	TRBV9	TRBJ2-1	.	ASSVDLAGHNEQF
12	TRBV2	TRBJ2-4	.	ASRGQLAKNIQY
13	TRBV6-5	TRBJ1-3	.	ASSFDRSSGNTIY
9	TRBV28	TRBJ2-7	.	ASSFNHEQY
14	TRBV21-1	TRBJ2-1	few	ASSKGGLSSYNEQF
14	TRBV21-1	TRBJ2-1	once	ASSKAYPSSYNEQF
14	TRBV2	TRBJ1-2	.	ASSERVRLNNYGYT
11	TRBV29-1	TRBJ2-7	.	SDSRNGAYEQY
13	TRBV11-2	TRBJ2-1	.	ASSRKAALLNEQF
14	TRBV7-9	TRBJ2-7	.	ASSSPEREYSYEQY